This TCR beta chain was identified during a study of blood T cell repertoires in COVID-19. V gave up 3 bases and J gave up 5 bases; unmatched junction bases: 9. The CDR3 is 15 residues long. CDR1 is SGHVS and CDR2 is FNYEAQ in the germline V gene. Source study methods: Amplifying reference gene primers gave estimates of nucleated cell counts. Some clones are missing from TCRdb's copy, which holds only in-frame ones; the method was immunoSEQ multiplex PCR. The V and J calls and clone size come from that table; D and trimming were worked out from the DNA. This table holds roughly 120,000 clones, about 84% found once.

Specimen: peripheral blood. The TCR sequence derives from a woman aged 55-69 years with acute or convalescent COVID-19. The chain uses TRBV7-6 and TRBJ2-5, with 7 bases matching TRBD1. CDR3 nucleotide sequence: TGTGCCAGCAGCTTGACGGGACAGAGCGTGGAGACCCAGTACTTC. Its protein product is CASSLTGQSVETQYF.